This T cell receptor (beta chain) originates from a study of blood T cell repertoires in COVID-19. About the research overall: Sources were T cells, B-cell-depleted T cells, or PBMCs; the material itself was cDNA or gDNA.

Sequenced by immunoSEQ multiplex PCR; TCRdb stores in-frame clones only, minus some. The table shows about 400,000 clones, with under 90% occurring only once. V lost 3 bases, J lost 4 bases, and 9 bases lay in between. Germline V lookup: CDR1 LNHDA, CDR2 SQIVND (reference sequence). This CDR3 spans 13 amino acids. Two consecutive negative NP/OP PCR tests, clearance, or resolved symptoms defined Cohort 3 recovery. This chain connects TRBV19 to TRBJ2-5; a possible D gene is TRBD1 (6 bases). The receptor's source is a woman aged 25 to 39 who had recovered from COVID-19. Sequences were obtained from PBMCs or T cells enriched from blood (not recorded which). Here the CDR3 DNA reads TGTGCCAGTAGTATGACCAGGGGAGAGACCCAGTACTTC. This sequence encodes CASSMTRGETQYF.